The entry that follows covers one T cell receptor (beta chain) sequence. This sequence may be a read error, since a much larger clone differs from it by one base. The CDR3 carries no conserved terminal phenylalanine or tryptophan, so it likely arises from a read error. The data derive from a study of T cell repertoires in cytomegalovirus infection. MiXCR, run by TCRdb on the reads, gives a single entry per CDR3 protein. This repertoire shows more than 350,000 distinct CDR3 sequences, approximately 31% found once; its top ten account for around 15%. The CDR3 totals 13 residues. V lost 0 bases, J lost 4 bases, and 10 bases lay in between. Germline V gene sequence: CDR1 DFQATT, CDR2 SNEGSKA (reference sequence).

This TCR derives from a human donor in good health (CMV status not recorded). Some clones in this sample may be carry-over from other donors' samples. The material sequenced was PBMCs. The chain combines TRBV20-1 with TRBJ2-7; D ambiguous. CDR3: CSAREVRTYEQYL. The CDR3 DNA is TGCAGTGCTAGAGAAGTTAGGACGTACGAGCAGTACTTA.